This T cell receptor (beta chain) is from a study of CD8 T cells in Susac syndrome. Study summary: Susac syndrome patients were untreated, on corticosteroids with some adding intravenous immunoglobulin, or on intravenous immunoglobulin only.

When the RNA was reverse transcribed, random hexamers were used with an input of roughly 0.45 to 1 ug. TCRdb ran MiXCR on the immunoSEQ multiplex PCR reads and lists one entry per CDR3 protein. The sample has hundreds of thousands of distinct CDR3 sequences; 90% to 97% are singletons. The specimen sequenced was CD4+ T cells from PBMCs. This clonotype originated in a human donor with Susac syndrome.

The CDR3 DNA reads as TGTGCCAGCAGCGTAGTCCCAGGGGGGGGAACAGATACGCAGTATTTT. Amino acid sequence: CASSVVPGGGTDTQYF. The rearrangement uses TRBV9 and TRBJ2-3; D possibly uses TRBD1 or TRBD2 (7 bases each). Germline-derived CDR1 and CDR2 are SGDLS and YYNGEE. V gave up 0 bases and J gave up 3 bases, with 14 bases separating them. The CDR3 has 16 amino acids.